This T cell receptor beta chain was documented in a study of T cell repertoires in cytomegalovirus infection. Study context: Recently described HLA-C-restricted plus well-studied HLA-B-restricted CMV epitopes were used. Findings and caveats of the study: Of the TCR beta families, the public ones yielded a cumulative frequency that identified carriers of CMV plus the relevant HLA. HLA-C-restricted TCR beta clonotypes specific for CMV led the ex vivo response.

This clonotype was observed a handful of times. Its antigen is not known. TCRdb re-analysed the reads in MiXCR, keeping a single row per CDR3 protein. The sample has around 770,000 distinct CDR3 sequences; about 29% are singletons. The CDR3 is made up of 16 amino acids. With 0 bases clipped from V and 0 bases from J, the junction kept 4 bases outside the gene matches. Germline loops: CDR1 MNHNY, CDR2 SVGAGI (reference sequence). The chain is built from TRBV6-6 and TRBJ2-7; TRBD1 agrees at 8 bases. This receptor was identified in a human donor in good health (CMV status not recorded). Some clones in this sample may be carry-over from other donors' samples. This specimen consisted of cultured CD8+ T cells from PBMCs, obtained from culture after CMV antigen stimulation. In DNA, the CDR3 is TGTGCCAGCAGTTACTCCAGGACAGGGAGCTCCTACGAGCAGTACTTC. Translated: CASSYSRTGSSYEQYF.